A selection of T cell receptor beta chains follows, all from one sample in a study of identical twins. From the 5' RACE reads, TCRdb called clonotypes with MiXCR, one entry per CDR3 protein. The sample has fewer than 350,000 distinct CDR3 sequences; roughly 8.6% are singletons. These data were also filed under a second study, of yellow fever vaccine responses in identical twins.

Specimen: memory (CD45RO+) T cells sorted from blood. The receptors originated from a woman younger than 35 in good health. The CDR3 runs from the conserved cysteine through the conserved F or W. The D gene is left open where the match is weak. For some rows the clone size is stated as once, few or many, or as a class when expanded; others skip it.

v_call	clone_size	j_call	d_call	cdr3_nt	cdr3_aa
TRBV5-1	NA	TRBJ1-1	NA	TGCGCCAGCAGCTTCACGGGAGGTTACACTGAAGCTTTCTTT	CASSFTGGYTEAFF
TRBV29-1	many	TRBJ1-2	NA	TGCAGCGTTGAAGGTCGGGGCAGGAACTATGGCTACACCTTC	CSVEGRGRNYGYTF
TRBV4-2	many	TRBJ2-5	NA	TGTGCCAGCAGTGTCGGGACGGTCCAAGAGACCCAGTACTTC	CASSVGTVQETQYF
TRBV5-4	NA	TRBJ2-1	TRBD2	TGTGCCAGCAGCTCTAGCGGGGTCTCCTACAATGAGCAGTTCTTC	CASSSSGVSYNEQFF
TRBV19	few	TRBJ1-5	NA	TGTGCCAGTAGTATATCCGGCAGCTATAGCAATCAGCCCCAGCATTTT	CASSISGSYSNQPQHF
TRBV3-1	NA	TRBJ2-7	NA	TGTGCCAGCAGCCAAGTCGCCAACACCGAGCAGTACTTC	CASSQVANTEQYF
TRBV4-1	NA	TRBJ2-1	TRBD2	TGCGCCAGCAGCCACACGAGGCCCGGGGACTACTCCTACAATGAGCAGTTCTTC	CASSHTRPGDYSYNEQFF
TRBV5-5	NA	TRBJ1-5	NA	TGTGCCAGCAGCTTGGACAGTACCAATCAGCCCCAGCATTTT	CASSLDSTNQPQHF
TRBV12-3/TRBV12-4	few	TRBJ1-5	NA	TGTGCCAGCAGTTTATCAGCGCATCAGCCCCAGCATTTT	CASSLSAHQPQHF
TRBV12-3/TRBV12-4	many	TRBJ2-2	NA	TGTGCCAGCAGTTTAGCGGCAGGGTCCGCCGGGGAGCTGTTTTTT	CASSLAAGSAGELFF
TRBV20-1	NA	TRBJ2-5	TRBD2	TGCAGTGCTAGTAGGGCGGTTAGCGGGGAGACCCAGTACTTC	CSASRAVSGETQYF
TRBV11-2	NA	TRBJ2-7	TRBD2	TGTGCCAGCAGCCATAGCGGGAGGAGGTACGAGCAGTCCTTC	CASSHSGRRYEQSF